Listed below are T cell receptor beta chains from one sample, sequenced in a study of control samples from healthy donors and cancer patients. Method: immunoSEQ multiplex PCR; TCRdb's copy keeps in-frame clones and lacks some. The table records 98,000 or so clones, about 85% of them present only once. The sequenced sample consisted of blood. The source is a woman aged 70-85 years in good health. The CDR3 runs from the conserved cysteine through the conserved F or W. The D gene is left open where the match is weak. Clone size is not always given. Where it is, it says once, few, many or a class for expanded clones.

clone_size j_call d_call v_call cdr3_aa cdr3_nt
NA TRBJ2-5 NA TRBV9 CASSDPQETQYF TGTGCCAGCAGCGACCCGCAAGAGACCCAGTACTTC
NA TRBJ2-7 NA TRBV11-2 CASSLVSVGPYEQYF TGTGCCAGCAGCTTAGTCAGTGTCGGCCCCTACGAGCAGTACTTC
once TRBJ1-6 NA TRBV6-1 CASSELEVGGSNSPLHF TGTGCCAGCAGTGAATTGGAGGTCGGAGGAAGTAATTCACCCCTCCACTTT
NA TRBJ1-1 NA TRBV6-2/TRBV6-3 CASSLLTTMNTEAFF TGTGCCAGCAGCCTCTTGACTACTATGAACACTGAAGCTTTCTTT
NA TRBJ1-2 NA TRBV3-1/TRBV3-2 CASSQGGVGGYTF TGTGCCAGCAGCCAAGGGGGAGTGGGTGGCTACACCTTC
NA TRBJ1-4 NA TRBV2 CASSVEAGRKLFF TGTGCCAGCAGTGTCGAGGCTGGTAGAAAACTGTTTTTT
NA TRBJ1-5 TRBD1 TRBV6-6 CASRRGQTNQPQHF TGTGCCAGCAGAAGGGGACAGACCAATCAGCCCCAGCATTTT
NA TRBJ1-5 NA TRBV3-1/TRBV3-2 CASSQEWDEPQHF TGTGCCAGCAGCCAAGAGTGGGACGAGCCCCAGCATTTT
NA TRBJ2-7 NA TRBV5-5 CASSLNGHTPGEQYF TGTGCCAGCAGCTTGAACGGCCACACCCCGGGGGAGCAGTACTTC
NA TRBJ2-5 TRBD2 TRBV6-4 CASSDGDGLAGAQETQYF TGTGCCAGCAGTGACGGGGACGGGCTAGCGGGGGCCCAAGAGACCCAGTACTTC
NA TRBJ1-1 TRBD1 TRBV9 CASSVGTGVTEAFF TGTGCCAGCAGCGTAGGGACAGGGGTCACTGAAGCTTTCTTT
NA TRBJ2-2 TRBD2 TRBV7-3 CASSLAGGSTGELFF TGTGCCAGCAGCCTAGCGGGGGGGTCCACCGGGGAGCTGTTTTTT
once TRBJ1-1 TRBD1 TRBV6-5 CASSRQGSNTEAFF TGTGCCAGCAGTAGACAGGGGTCGAACACTGAAGCTTTCTTT
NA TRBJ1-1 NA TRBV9 CASSVSMNTEAFF TGTGCCAGCAGCGTATCGATGAACACTGAAGCTTTCTTT
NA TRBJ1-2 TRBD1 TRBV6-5 CASSLTGAEGYTF TGTGCCAGCAGCCTGACAGGGGCGGAGGGCTACACCTTC
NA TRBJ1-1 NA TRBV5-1 CASSLDAPTEAFF TGCGCCAGCAGCTTGGATGCACCCACTGAAGCTTTCTTT
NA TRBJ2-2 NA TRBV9 CASSPSGGLGTGELFF TGTGCCAGCAGCCCCTCGGGGGGCTTGGGCACCGGGGAGCTGTTTTTT
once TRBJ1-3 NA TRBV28 CASSPQQGLSGNTIYF TGTGCCAGCAGTCCCCAGCAGGGGCTCTCTGGAAACACCATATATTTT
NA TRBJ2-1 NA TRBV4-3 CASSQDTGPYNEQFF TGCGCCAGCAGCCAAGATACAGGACCTTACAATGAGCAGTTCTTC
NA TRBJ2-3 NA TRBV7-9 CASSPRGPDTQYF TGTGCCAGCAGCCCCAGGGGTCCAGATACGCAGTATTTT
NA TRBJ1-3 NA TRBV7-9 CASSTGNTIYF TGTGCCAGCAGCACAGGAAACACCATATATTTT
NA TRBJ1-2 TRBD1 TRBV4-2 CASSQALGQDYGYTF TGTGCCAGCAGCCAAGCCTTGGGACAGGATTATGGCTACACCTTC
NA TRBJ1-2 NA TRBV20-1 CSARKGVGYTF TGCAGTGCCAGGAAAGGGGTAGGCTACACCTTC
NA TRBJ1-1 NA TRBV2 CASSVLENTEAFF TGTGCCAGCAGTGTCCTAGAGAACACTGAAGCTTTCTTT
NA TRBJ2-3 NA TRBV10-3 CAIRPDSTDTQYF TGTGCCATCAGACCAGACAGCACAGATACGCAGTATTTT
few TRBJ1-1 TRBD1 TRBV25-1 CASSWTGNTEAFF TGTGCCAGCAGTTGGACAGGGAACACTGAAGCTTTCTTT
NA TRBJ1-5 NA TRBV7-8 CASSLESGGWGGDSNQPQHF TGTGCCAGCAGCTTAGAATCGGGAGGTTGGGGAGGGGATAGCAATCAGCCCCAGCATTTT
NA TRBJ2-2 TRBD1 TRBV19 CASSIGQGIPGELFF TGTGCCAGTAGTATAGGACAGGGAATTCCCGGGGAGCTGTTTTTT